The clone carrying this TCR beta chain was recorded many times. Its antigen is currently unknown. With 0 bases removed from V and 3 bases from J, the gap between germline ends came to 12 bases. This CDR3 is built from 15 residues. The germline V gene encodes CDR1 MNHEY and CDR2 SVGAGI. The record originates from a study of T cells after yellow fever vaccination. Study findings and constraints: Reappearance after the booster was observed for most primary-vaccination clones (roughly 97% CD4, about 90% CD8). Weaker overall, the secondary response nonetheless peaked faster (day 5 versus 15).

Generation of TCR cDNA used 5'RACE template switching (which added a universal primer site and UMIs). Each CDR3 protein is one row after TCRdb ran MiXCR on the 5' RACE reads. The sample has about 130,000 distinct CDR3 sequences; 6% to 8% are singletons. The TCR originated in a man younger than 30 who received the YFV17D yellow fever vaccine. J is TRBJ2-7 and V is TRBV6-5; D call uncertain. This specimen was CD4+ T cells sorted from PBMCs, taken around 10 days after the first yellow fever vaccination. DNA for the CDR3: TGTGCCAGCAGTTACTCGAAGGCTGGTGGCTACGAGCAGTACTTC. It yields the protein CASSYSKAGGYEQYF.